These T cell receptor beta chains were read from a single sample in a study of breast tumors, draining lymph nodes, adjacent tissues. TCRdb fed the multiplex PCR reads into MiXCR, producing one record per CDR3 protein. The sample consists of over 150,000 distinct CDR3 sequences, about 30% of them appearing once. Sequenced input: axillary lymph node tissue. Receptors were obtained from a female donor with breast cancer. Some clones in this sample may be carry-over from other donors' samples. Each CDR3 is given with its conserved first and last residue. Only part of the rows carry a size: once, few, many, or a class if the clone is expanded.

v_gene: TRBV7-9
j_gene: TRBJ2-5
abundance: many
CDR3aa: CASSKGQGWETQYF

v_gene: TRBV2
j_gene: TRBJ2-7
abundance: many
CDR3aa: CASSPSGTSYEQYF

v_gene: TRBV19
j_gene: TRBJ1-3
abundance: once
CDR3aa: CASSATGNAIYF

v_gene: TRBV12-3/TRBV12-4
j_gene: TRBJ2-3
abundance: NA
CDR3aa: CASGRTGNTGESTDTQYF

v_gene: TRBV7-9
j_gene: TRBJ1-1
abundance: NA
CDR3aa: CASSNLGGANTEASF

v_gene: TRBV6-2/TRBV6-3
j_gene: TRBJ1-1
abundance: few
CDR3aa: CASRRIPHEAFF

v_gene: TRBV6-5
j_gene: TRBJ2-5
abundance: NA
CDR3aa: CASSHSRGLETQYF

v_gene: TRBV24-1
j_gene: TRBJ2-1
abundance: many
CDR3aa: CATSDPGQGLFF

v_gene: TRBV30
j_gene: TRBJ2-7
abundance: many
CDR3aa: CAWSHARVQYF

v_gene: TRBV24-1
j_gene: TRBJ2-1
abundance: NA
CDR3aa: CATSEYRGQSVAKSSYNEQFF

v_gene: TRBV29-1
j_gene: TRBJ1-3
abundance: NA
CDR3aa: CSVEVAGGLEGNTIYF

v_gene: TRBV29-1
j_gene: TRBJ2-1
abundance: NA
CDR3aa: CSADTSGMYNEQFF

v_gene: TRBV6-1
j_gene: TRBJ2-7
abundance: NA
CDR3aa: CASRHPRGPGGEQYF

v_gene: TRBV29-1
j_gene: TRBJ2-1
abundance: NA
CDR3aa: CSLSGTSYNEQFF

v_gene: TRBV6-2/TRBV6-3
j_gene: TRBJ1-2
abundance: few
CDR3aa: CASSETGSAYGYTF

v_gene: TRBV18
j_gene: TRBJ2-5
abundance: many
CDR3aa: CASSITLQETQYF

v_gene: TRBV20-1
j_gene: TRBJ2-5
abundance: many
CDR3aa: CSARAPPGGPGETQYF

v_gene: TRBV29-1
j_gene: TRBJ2-1
abundance: many
CDR3aa: CSVVFGRIGGASSYNEQFF

v_gene: TRBV12-3/TRBV12-4
j_gene: TRBJ1-2
abundance: NA
CDR3aa: CASSLEDSLRYGYTF

v_gene: TRBV12-3/TRBV12-4
j_gene: TRBJ2-3
abundance: many
CDR3aa: CASSRLADTDTQYF

v_gene: TRBV19
j_gene: TRBJ1-5
abundance: many
CDR3aa: CASSAPGRPNQPQHF

v_gene: TRBV12-5
j_gene: TRBJ1-1
abundance: few
CDR3aa: CASGRSMNTEAFF

v_gene: TRBV7-9
j_gene: TRBJ2-2
abundance: NA
CDR3aa: CASSFGPGGLPWELFF

v_gene: TRBV7-9
j_gene: TRBJ1-5
abundance: many
CDR3aa: CASSLDTIRPQHF

v_gene: TRBV7-8
j_gene: TRBJ1-5
abundance: medium-sized
CDR3aa: CASAGTKQSAQHF

v_gene: TRBV7-2
j_gene: TRBJ2-5
abundance: many
CDR3aa: CASSSRLAGKETQHF

v_gene: TRBV7-9
j_gene: TRBJ2-7
abundance: many
CDR3aa: CASSSIYEQYF